This TCR beta chain was captured in a study of blood T cell repertoires in COVID-19. Only in-frame clones appear in the TCRdb table, and some are missing; sequencing was by immunoSEQ multiplex PCR. The profile shows around 290,000 clones, around 86% of them singletons. Deletions cut 1 base from V and 1 base from J, with 10 bases between. Germline lookup yields CDR1 GTSNPN and CDR2 SVGIG (reference sequence). The CDR3 spans 14 residues. The sample taken for sequencing was PBMCs or T cells enriched from blood (not recorded which). This chain connects TRBV30 to TRBJ1-1, with D unresolved. The sequence was collected from a woman aged 40 to 50 who had recovered from COVID-19. CDR3 sequence (DNA): TGTGCCTGGAGTGGTGGGCTCAAGAACACTGAAGCTTTCTTT. Protein product: CAWSGGLKNTEAFF.